These T cell receptor beta chains were read from a single sample in a study of beta chain features in type 1 diabetes. Profiling relied on immunoSEQ multiplex PCR, and the TCRdb table lists in-frame clones only, not all of them. The profile shows about 220,000 clones, 11% of them singletons. The sequenced sample consisted of central memory CD4+ T cells from blood. The receptor set was obtained from a man in his late teens or twenties in good health. Both conserved end residues are part of each CDR3. The D gene is left open where the match is weak. Only some rows state a clone size, as once, few, many or a class for expanded clones.

V gene,J gene,D gene,clone size,CDR3 DNA,CDR3 protein
TRBV28,TRBJ2-5,NA,few,TGTGCCAGCAGTCCCCGAGGATGGCAAGAGACCCAGTACTTC,CASSPRGWQETQYF
TRBV2,TRBJ2-1,NA,NA,TGTGCCAGCAGTGCCGAGGTGACGTCCTACAATGAGCAGTTCTTC,CASSAEVTSYNEQFF
TRBV30,TRBJ2-7,NA,few,TGTGCCTGGAGTGTACACCGGCTAGCGACCTACGAGCAGTACTTC,CAWSVHRLATYEQYF
TRBV29-1,TRBJ2-5,NA,NA,TGCAGCGTTGTGTGGTCTACCTTCGGGTACCAAGAGACCCAGTACTTC,CSVVWSTFGYQETQYF
TRBV15,TRBJ2-1,TRBD1,NA,TGTGCCACCAGCAGTCCGGGACAGGGTAATGAGCAGTTCTTC,CATSSPGQGNEQFF
TRBV10-3,TRBJ1-2,NA,few,TGTGCCATCCGGGAAGGAAACGGCTACACCTTC,CAIREGNGYTF
TRBV9,TRBJ2-7,TRBD1,NA,TGTGCCAGCAGCCCCCGACAGGGGGCCTACGAGCAGTACTTC,CASSPRQGAYEQYF
TRBV4-3,TRBJ2-7,TRBD2,many,TGCGCCAGCAGCCCCCTAGCGGGAGCCGCCGAGCAGTACTTC,CASSPLAGAAEQYF
TRBV5-1,TRBJ2-1,TRBD1,NA,TGCGCCAGCAGCTTGGGGACAGGGGCTTCCTCGGCTTGGGGCAATGAGCAGTTCTTC,CASSLGTGASSAWGNEQFF
TRBV6-1,TRBJ1-2,NA,few,TGTGCCAGCAGTGATACAAGCTATGGCTACACCTTC,CASSDTSYGYTF
TRBV2,TRBJ2-3,TRBD1,NA,TGTGCCAGCAGTCCGGACAGGGGGCGAGATACGCAGTATTTT,CASSPDRGRDTQYF
TRBV28,TRBJ1-4,NA,few,TGTGCCAGCAGGGGCGGTGCCTCCGAAAATGAAAAACTGTTTTTT,CASRGGASENEKLFF
TRBV7-6,TRBJ2-7,TRBD2,few,TGTGCCAGCAGCATAGCGGGAGCGAGTCACGAGCAGTACTTC,CASSIAGASHEQYF
TRBV29-1,TRBJ2-1,TRBD1,few,TGCAGCGTCGTGGACAGGGGGCAAAACTCCTACAATGAGCAGTTCTTC,CSVVDRGQNSYNEQFF
TRBV18,TRBJ1-5,TRBD1,few,TGTGCCAGCTCACCGTCGGGACAGGTCAATCAGCCCCAGCATTTT,CASSPSGQVNQPQHF
TRBV25-1,TRBJ1-2,NA,few,TGTGCCAGCAGTCGCATTTCTAACTATGGCTACACCTTC,CASSRISNYGYTF
TRBV7-8,TRBJ2-7,NA,few,TGTGCCAGCAGCTTAAATAGAGCCTACGAGCAGTACTTC,CASSLNRAYEQYF
TRBV6-1,TRBJ2-5,NA,few,TGTGCCAGCAGTGCTACCAGGGGCCAAGAGACCCAGTACTTC,CASSATRGQETQYF
TRBV7-2,TRBJ1-1,NA,few,TGTGCCAGCAGCACCGACAGACTATGGGACACTGAAGCTTTCTTT,CASSTDRLWDTEAFF
TRBV11-2,TRBJ2-1,TRBD2,many,TGTGCCAGCAGCTTTTTGACGGGAGGTAACAATGAGCAGTTCTTC,CASSFLTGGNNEQFF
TRBV5-6,TRBJ2-7,NA,NA,TGTGCCAGCAGCCCGACAGGGAGGTACGAGCAGTACTTC,CASSPTGRYEQYF
TRBV19,TRBJ2-1,NA,NA,TGTGCCAGTAGTATAGTCCGCGGGCATGAGCAGTTCTTC,CASSIVRGHEQFF
TRBV9,TRBJ2-7,NA,few,TGTGCCAGCAGCGTCTCCCCATGGGACGAGCAGTACTTC,CASSVSPWDEQYF
TRBV7-2,TRBJ2-7,NA,few,TGTGCCAGCAGCCGTATCGGCTTCGACGAGCAGTACTTC,CASSRIGFDEQYF
TRBV4-3,TRBJ2-3,NA,few,TGCGCCAGCAGCCAAACGGGCTATAGCACAGATACGCAGTATTTT,CASSQTGYSTDTQYF
TRBV18,TRBJ2-7,TRBD1,few,TGTGCCAGCTCACCAGGGGACAGGGGCTACGAGCAGTACTTC,CASSPGDRGYEQYF
TRBV30,TRBJ2-7,NA,NA,TGTGCCTGGACCGCCGGGCACCCGCCCTACGAGCAGTACTTC,CAWTAGHPPYEQYF
TRBV11-2,TRBJ2-7,TRBD2,NA,TGTGCCAGCAGCTTGTTGGGAGGGAACCGTGGGTACGAGCAGTACTTC,CASSLLGGNRGYEQYF
TRBV25-1,TRBJ2-1,NA,NA,TGTGCCAGCAGTGAATCCAAGCGGACCTCCTACAATGAGCAGTTCTTC,CASSESKRTSYNEQFF
TRBV11-2,TRBJ2-4,NA,few,TGTGCCAGCAGCTTAGATCAGGGATTAGCCAAAAACATTCAGTACTTC,CASSLDQGLAKNIQYF
TRBV6-5,TRBJ2-1,TRBD2,medium-sized,TGTGCCAGCAGTACCGGGACTAGCAGTATCTATGAGCAGTTCTTC,CASSTGTSSIYEQFF
TRBV4-2,TRBJ2-3,NA,NA,TGTGCCAGCAGCCAGGCGCAAGCTACGCAGTATTTT,CASSQAQATQYF
TRBV10-3,TRBJ1-1,NA,few,TGTGCCATCAGTGACTTGGGGCCGCGCACTGAAGCTTTCTTT,CAISDLGPRTEAFF
TRBV11-2,TRBJ2-1,NA,NA,TGTGCCAGCAGTAAGACGGGGAACTCCTACAATGAGCAGTTCTTC,CASSKTGNSYNEQFF
TRBV5-6,TRBJ2-2,NA,few,TGTGCCAGCAGCCTCAACGGGGACTGGAACACCGGGGAGCTGTTTTTT,CASSLNGDWNTGELFF
TRBV29-1,TRBJ1-1,TRBD1,NA,TGCAGCGTCCCGGGACAGTCGAACACTGAAGCTTTCTTT,CSVPGQSNTEAFF
TRBV7-9,TRBJ2-2,TRBD2,NA,TGTGCCAGCAGCTTGACCGGGACTAGCGGGACCGGGGAGCTGTTTTTT,CASSLTGTSGTGELFF
TRBV2,TRBJ2-7,TRBD2,few,TGTGCCAGCAGTTTGGGACTAGCGGGGTACGAGCAGTACTTC,CASSLGLAGYEQYF
TRBV19,TRBJ1-4,NA,few,TGTGCCAGTAGTCGTCGGGGAGAGGGTGAAAAACTGTTTTTT,CASSRRGEGEKLFF
TRBV14,TRBJ2-3,NA,few,TGTGCCAGCAGCACCCGGGACGGTGGTACGCAGTATTTT,CASSTRDGGTQYF
TRBV28,TRBJ1-2,NA,NA,TGTGCCAGCAGAGAAGGGTTCGGCTACACCTTC,CASREGFGYTF
TRBV4-1,TRBJ2-3,TRBD2,few,TGCGCCAGCAGCCAAGTGGGACTAGCGGGAGGGAGCACAGATACGCAGTATTTT,CASSQVGLAGGSTDTQYF
TRBV28,TRBJ2-3,NA,few,TGTGCCAGCACCATCGGGGCTAGCGCCACAGATACGCAGTATTTT,CASTIGASATDTQYF
TRBV15,TRBJ2-7,NA,NA,TGTGCCACCAGCAGAGAGGCTAGCGAATTGGGGGAGCAGTACTTC,CATSREASELGEQYF
TRBV7-3,TRBJ2-7,TRBD2,few,TGTGCCAGCAGCCCCGGGGCAGGGAGGGACGAGCAGTACTTC,CASSPGAGRDEQYF
TRBV28,TRBJ2-1,TRBD1,many,TGTGCCAGCAGTCCTCGGGACAGGGGGAATGAGCAGTTCTTC,CASSPRDRGNEQFF
TRBV13,TRBJ2-7,NA,few,TGTGCCAGCAGCCCCAGGGGTACCTACGAGCAGTACTTC,CASSPRGTYEQYF
TRBV27,TRBJ1-4,TRBD1,NA,TGTGCCAGCAGTTTAGGGGTAGGAGACAGGGGGCGGCGGAGGCTGTTTTTT,CASSLGVGDRGRRRLFF
TRBV7-2,TRBJ1-1,NA,few,TGTGCCAGCAGCCGTTCTAACACTGAAGCTTTCTTT,CASSRSNTEAFF
TRBV5-1,TRBJ2-1,NA,NA,TGCGCCAGCAGCACCGAGGGGAATGAGCAGTTCTTC,CASSTEGNEQFF
TRBV11-2,TRBJ2-3,TRBD2,NA,TGTGCCAGCAGCCCGACTAGCGCCGGTCGTGGAGATACGCAGTATTTT,CASSPTSAGRGDTQYF
TRBV30,TRBJ1-2,NA,few,TGTGCCTACGGATCGATCGCTACAAGTAACTATGGCTACACCTTC,CAYGSIATSNYGYTF
TRBV10-3,TRBJ2-1,TRBD1,few,TGTGCCATCAGAGGACAGGGGGAGTACAATGAGCAGTTCTTC,CAIRGQGEYNEQFF
TRBV5-6,TRBJ2-3,NA,NA,TGTGCCAGCAGCTCCCCATGGGATACGCAGTATTTT,CASSSPWDTQYF
TRBV19,TRBJ2-1,TRBD2,few,TGTGCCAGTAGTAGACTAGCGGGCGCCTACAATGAGCAGTTCTTC,CASSRLAGAYNEQFF
TRBV19,TRBJ2-3,NA,few,TGTGCCAGTAGTATGAAGGACAGCACAGATACGCAGTATTTT,CASSMKDSTDTQYF
TRBV7-2,TRBJ2-3,NA,NA,TGTGCCAGCAGCTTAGAGGAGGCCGCGACTAGGGACACAGATACGCAGTATTTT,CASSLEEAATRDTDTQYF
TRBV19,TRBJ2-3,NA,few,TGTGCCAGTAGTATTACAGCGGCCACAGATACGCAGTATTTT,CASSITAATDTQYF
TRBV5-1,TRBJ2-4,NA,few,TGCGCCAGCAGCTTGGCCGGAAGGGAATCAAAAAACATTCAGTACTTC,CASSLAGRESKNIQYF